This T cell receptor beta chain stems from a study of T cell responses to AZD1222 COVID-19 vaccine. General study results and limits: Spike-specific TCR breadth and depth went up after people got two AZD1222 doses. Researchers took repertoire samples only after the peak T cell response had come. At study baseline, merely five or six AZD1222 recipients were seropositive. Dominant at 160-218 and 743-854, vaccine-associated CD4 TCRs also spanned spike.

Clones were read by immunoSEQ multiplex PCR, and TCRdb kept only the in-frame ones, dropping some. The sample lists some 98,000 clones; roughly 90% were seen once. Notes on this clone: Its target is unknown.

Germline loops: CDR1 MDHEN, CDR2 SYDVKM. V lost 10 bases to trimming and J lost 9 bases; unmatched junction nucleotides: 24. The CDR3 loop spans 18 amino acids. The gene calls are TRBV28 and TRBJ1-6; 7 bases fit TRBD1. The TCR comes from an adult who received the AZD1222 COVID-19 vaccine. The sample here was peripheral blood, taken 28 days after the second AZD1222 dose. CDR3 protein: CATSNWDRAYPRVSPLHF. CDR3 nucleotides: TGTGCCACTTCGAACTGGGACAGAGCCTACCCGAGGGTTTCACCCCTCCACTTT.